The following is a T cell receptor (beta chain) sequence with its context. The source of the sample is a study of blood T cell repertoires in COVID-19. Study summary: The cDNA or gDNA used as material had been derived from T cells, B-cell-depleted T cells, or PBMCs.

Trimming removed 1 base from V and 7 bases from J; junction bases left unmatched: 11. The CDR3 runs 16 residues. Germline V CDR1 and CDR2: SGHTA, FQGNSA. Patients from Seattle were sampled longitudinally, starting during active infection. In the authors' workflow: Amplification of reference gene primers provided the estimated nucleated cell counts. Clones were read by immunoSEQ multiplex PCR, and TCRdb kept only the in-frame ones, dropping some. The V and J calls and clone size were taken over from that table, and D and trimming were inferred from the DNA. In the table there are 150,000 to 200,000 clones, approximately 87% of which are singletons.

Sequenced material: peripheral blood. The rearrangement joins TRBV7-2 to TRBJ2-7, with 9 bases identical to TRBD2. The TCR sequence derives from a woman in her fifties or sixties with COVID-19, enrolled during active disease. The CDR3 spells CASSLERAGGRLEQYF. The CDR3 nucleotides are TGTGCCAGCAGCTTAGAGCGAGCGGGAGGACGTCTTGAGCAGTACTTC.